This T cell receptor beta chain was sequenced for a study of T cell clonality in common variable immunodeficiency. Study results and caveats: Shared TCRbeta clones were fewer between CVID subjects than controls. In common variable immunodeficiency, TCR beta chains reportedly carried fewer deletions and N-nucleotide insertions.

CDR1 is DFQATT, CDR2 SNEGSKA, per germline (reference sequence). The CDR3 sequence is 13 residues long. The V and J ends lost 0 bases and 5 bases respectively, with 8 bases between them. This clone was detected many times. Its antigen is not known. The read stops 3 residues short of the end of the CDR3; the missing end is completed from the germline J gene. Equal genomic DNA amounts from CVID and control samples were sequenced. Measured with immunoSEQ multiplex PCR; TCRdb has only the in-frame clones, and not every one. The sample offers 50,000 to 60,000 clones and no singletons, the top ten holding roughly 2%.

This TCR came from a person between 18 and 75 years old in good health. Sequenced sample: peripheral blood mononuclear cells. The chain is built from TRBV20-1 and TRBJ1-3, with a possible D match to TRBD1 (5 bases). Here the CDR3 reads CSAREPGRNTIYF. CDR3 bases read: TGCAGTGCTAGAGAGCCAGGGAGAAACACC.